This entry lists 5 T cell receptor beta chains sequenced from one sample in a study of T cells after yellow fever vaccination. One entry per CDR3 protein results from TCRdb running MiXCR on the 5' RACE reads. The sample has about 630,000 distinct CDR3 sequences; roughly 12% are singletons. This specimen consisted of PBMCs, obtained on the day of the yellow fever booster vaccination. Every receptor here comes from a man younger than 45 who received the YFV17D yellow fever vaccine.

This chain joins TRBV29-1 and TRBJ2-7; the D gene is possibly TRBD1 (6 bases). Germline V gene sequence: CDR1 SQVTM, CDR2 ANQGSEA. With 0 bases removed from V and 2 bases from J, the gap between germline ends came to 14 bases. This CDR3 has 15 amino acids. The CDR3 region is CSVEEGGDTTYEQYF. CDR3 nucleotide sequence: TGCAGCGTTGAAGAAGGTGGGGACACGACCTACGAGCAGTACTTC.

This chain joins TRBV19 and TRBJ2-3; possible D gene TRBD2, 5 bases. Per germline, CDR1 LNHDA and CDR2 SQIVND (reference sequence). There are 14 residues in the CDR3. Trimming removed 2 bases from V and 4 bases from J, with 10 bases in between. This CDR3 is CASSIPRTPDTQYF. DNA of the CDR3: TGTGCCAGTAGTATACCCCGGACTCCAGATACGCAGTATTTT.

Concerning this clonotype: The junction does not match germline at one end; this may be a read error. V gene TRBV20-1 combines with J gene TRBJ2-1; 10 bases agree with TRBD2. The CDR3 has 18 residues. Germline CDR1 and CDR2: DFQATT and SNEGSKA (reference sequence). DNA of the CDR3: TGCAGTGCTAGTTTTCCGGGACTAGCGTGGAGCTCCTACAATGAGCAGCTCTTC. Encoded protein: CSASFPGLAWSSYNEQLF.

This clonotype was recorded a few times. The rearrangement joins TRBV5-5 to TRBJ1-5, with D perhaps TRBD1 (6 bases). Trimming shortened V by 1 base and J by 0 bases, and 14 bases separated the two germline ends. Germline V CDR1 and CDR2: SGHKS, YYEKEE (reference sequence). The CDR3 runs 17 residues. The CDR3 nucleotides read TGTGCCAGCAGCTTGTCGACAGGAAGACGTAGCAATCAGCCCCAGCATTTT. Translating it yields CASSLSTGRRSNQPQHF. The complete variable domain, with remaining parts taken from reference TRBV5-5 and TRBJ1-5, reads DAGVTQSPTHLIKTRGQQVTLRCSPISGHKSVSWYQQVLGQGPQFIFQYYEKEERGRGNFPDRFSARQFPNYSSELNVNALLLGDSALYLCASSLSTGRRSNQPQHFGDGTRLSIL.

This clonotype was seen only a few times. The V call is TRBV20-1, the J call TRBJ2-7; 9 bases line up with TRBD1. The CDR3 length is 13 residues. Germline V gene lookup returns CDR1 DFQATT and CDR2 SNEGSKA (reference sequence). V dropped 6 bases and J dropped 3; count of bases not matched to a gene: 6. CDR3 in DNA: TGCAGTGCGATTACGGGACAGGGCTACGAGCAGTACTTC. Translation gives CSAITGQGYEQYF.